This paragraph reports one TCR beta chain. Germline V gives CDR1 SGHRS, CDR2 YFSETQ. The CDR3 contains 14 residues. V lost 1 base and J lost 10, with 15 bases in between. Methods used by the authors: From reference gene primer amplification, estimates of nucleated cell counts were derived. TCRdb's copy holds only in-frame clones and misses some; the assay was immunoSEQ multiplex PCR. The DNA gave D and trimming, while V, J and clone size come from that table. The sample records about 190,000 clones, over 80% being singletons. These data originate in a study of blood T cell repertoires in COVID-19. This TCR derives from an older woman with COVID-19, enrolled during active disease. The genes are TRBV5-1 and TRBJ2-1; D perhaps matches TRBD1 (5 bases). Sequenced material: peripheral blood. The CDR3 is CASSLLEQVREQFF. CDR3 bases: TGCGCCAGCAGCTTGCTTGAACAGGTTAGGGAGCAGTTCTTC. Based on the CDR3 plus reference TRBV5-1 and TRBJ2-1, the full variable domain is KAGVTQTPRYLIKTRGQQVTLSCSPISGHRSVSWYQQTPGQGLQFLFEYFSETQRNKGNFPGRFSGRQFSNSRSEMNVSTLELGDSALYLCASSLLEQVREQFFGPGTRLTVL.